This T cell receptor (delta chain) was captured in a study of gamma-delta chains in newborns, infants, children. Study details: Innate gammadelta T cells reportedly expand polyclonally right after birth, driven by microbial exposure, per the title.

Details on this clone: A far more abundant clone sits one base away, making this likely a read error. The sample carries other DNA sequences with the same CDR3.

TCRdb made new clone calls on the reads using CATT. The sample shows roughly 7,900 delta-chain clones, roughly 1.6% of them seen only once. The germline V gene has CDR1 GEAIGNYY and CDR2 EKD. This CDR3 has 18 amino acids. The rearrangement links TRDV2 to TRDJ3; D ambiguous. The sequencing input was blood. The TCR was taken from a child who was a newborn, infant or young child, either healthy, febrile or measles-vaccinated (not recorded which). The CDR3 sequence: CACDTVAGSSWDTRQMFF. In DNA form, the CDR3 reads TGCGCCTGTGACACCGTTGCGGGAAGCTCCTGGGACACCCGACAGATGTTTTTC.